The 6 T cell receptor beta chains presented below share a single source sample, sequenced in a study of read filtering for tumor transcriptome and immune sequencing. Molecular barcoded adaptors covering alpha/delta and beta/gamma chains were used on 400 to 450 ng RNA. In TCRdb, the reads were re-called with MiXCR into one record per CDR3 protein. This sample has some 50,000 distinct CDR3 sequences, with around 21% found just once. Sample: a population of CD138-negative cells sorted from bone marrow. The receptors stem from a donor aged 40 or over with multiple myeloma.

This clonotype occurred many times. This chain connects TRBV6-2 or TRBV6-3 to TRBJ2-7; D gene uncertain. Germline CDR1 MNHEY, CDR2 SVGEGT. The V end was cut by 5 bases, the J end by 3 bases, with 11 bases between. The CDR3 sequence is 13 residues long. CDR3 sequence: CASSPQILYEQYF. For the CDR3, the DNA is TGTGCCAGCAGTCCCCAGATCCTCTACGAGCAGTACTTC.

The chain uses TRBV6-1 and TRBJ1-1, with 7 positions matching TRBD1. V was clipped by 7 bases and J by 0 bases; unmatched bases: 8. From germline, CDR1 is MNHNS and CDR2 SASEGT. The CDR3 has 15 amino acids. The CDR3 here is CASKNQGTVNTEAFF. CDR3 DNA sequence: TGTGCCAGCAAGAACCAGGGGACAGTGAACACTGAAGCTTTCTTT.

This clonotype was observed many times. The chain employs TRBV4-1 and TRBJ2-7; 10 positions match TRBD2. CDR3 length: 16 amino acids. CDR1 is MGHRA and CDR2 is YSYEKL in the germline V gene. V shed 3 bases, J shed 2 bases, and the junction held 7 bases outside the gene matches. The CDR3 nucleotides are TGCGCCAGCAGCCATCTAGCGGGGGTAACCACCTACGAGCAGTACTTC. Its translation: CASSHLAGVTTYEQYF.

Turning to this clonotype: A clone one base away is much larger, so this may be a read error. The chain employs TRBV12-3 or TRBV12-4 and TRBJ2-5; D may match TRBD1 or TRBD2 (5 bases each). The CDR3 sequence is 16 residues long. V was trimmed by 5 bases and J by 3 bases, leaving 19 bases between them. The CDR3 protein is CASSPERDPTEETQYF. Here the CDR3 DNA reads TGTGCCAGCAGTCCGGAGAGGGACCCAACAGAAGAGACCCAGTACTTC.

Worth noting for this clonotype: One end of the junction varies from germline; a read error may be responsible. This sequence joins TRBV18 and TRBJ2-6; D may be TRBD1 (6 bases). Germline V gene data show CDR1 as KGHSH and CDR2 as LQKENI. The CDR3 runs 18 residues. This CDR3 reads CAGSPSGVRSPGANVLTF. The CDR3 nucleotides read TGTGCCGGCTCACCATCAGGGGTCAGATCACCTGGGGCCAACGTCCTGACTTTC.

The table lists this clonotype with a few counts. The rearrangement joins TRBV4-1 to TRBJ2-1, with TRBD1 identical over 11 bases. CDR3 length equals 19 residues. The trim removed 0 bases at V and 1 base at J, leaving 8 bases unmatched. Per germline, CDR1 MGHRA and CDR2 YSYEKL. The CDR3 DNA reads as TGCGCCAGCAGCCAAGAACCCCCCGGGACAGGGGGTTCCTACAATGAGCAGTTCTTC. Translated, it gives CASSQEPPGTGGSYNEQFF.